This T cell receptor (beta chain) was profiled in a study of OX40 agonist ivuxolimab in advanced cancers. Study overall: Patient treatment consisted of intravenous ivuxolimab administration every 2 weeks at 0.01 to 10 mg/kg.

Profiling relied on immunoSEQ multiplex PCR, and the TCRdb table lists in-frame clones only, not all of them. Found here are approximately 11,000 clones, roughly four fifths of them singletons; the top ten hold 11% to 15%. The V segment lost 2 bases and the J segment 5 bases; nucleotides outside the gene matches: 5. The CDR3 has 15 residues. The germline gives CDR1 MNHNY, CDR2 SVGAGI (reference sequence). The input for sequencing was CD4+ or CD8+ T cells sorted from blood, taken in a trial of the OX40 agonist ivuxolimab. The TCR was taken from an adult with an advanced solid tumor such as melanoma, head and neck, liver or kidney cancer. V is TRBV6-6 and J is TRBJ2-2, with 7 bases matching TRBD2. CDR3 coding DNA: TGTGCCAGCAGTTACCAGGGAGGGTTTACCGGGGAGCTGTTTTTT. Protein product: CASSYQGGFTGELFF.